Shown below are 13 T cell receptor beta chains from a single sample sequenced in a study of CD8 T cells in ankylosing spondylitis. TCRdb re-analysed the 5' RACE reads in MiXCR, keeping a single row per CDR3 protein. In the table there are roughly 230,000 distinct CDR3 sequences, about 20% of which are singletons. The sequencing sample was made of blood, either unsorted or a sorted T cell fraction (not recorded which). The origin of the receptors is a male donor with ankylosing spondylitis or in good health (not recorded which).

The gene calls are TRBV2 and TRBJ2-7; possibly TRBD2 for D (5 bases). The CDR3 runs to 14 residues. Germline V gives CDR1 SNHLY, CDR2 FYNNEI. V gave up 0 bases and J gave up 3 bases, with 9 bases separating them. CDR3 DNA sequence: TGTGCCAGCAGTGAAGCACGGGGATTCTACGAGCAGTACTTC. It is translated as CASSEARGFYEQYF.

At least ten counts were recorded for this clonotype. The chain carries TRBV9 and TRBJ2-6; tentative D call: TRBD2 (5 bases). Germline CDR1 is SGDLS and CDR2 is YYNGEE. This CDR3 spans 14 amino acids. Trimming stripped 7 bases from V and 0 bases from J, with 8 bases between. CDR3: CASGRVSGANVLTF. The CDR3 nucleotides read TGTGCCAGCGGGAGAGTCTCTGGGGCCAACGTCCTGACTTTC.

CDR3 residues: CASSLSVLREQFF. The CDR3 DNA sequence: TGTGCCAGCAGTTTATCGGTGCTTCGCGAGCAGTTCTTC. The chain recombines TRBV27 with TRBJ2-1, with D unresolved. There are 13 residues in the CDR3. The V gene's germline CDR1 is MNHEY and CDR2 SMNVEV (reference sequence). The V gene lost 0 bases and the J gene lost 10 bases, with 10 bases spanning the gap.

The chain has TRBV19 and TRBJ2-1; tentatively, D is TRBD2 (6 bases). V was trimmed by 1 base and J by 3 bases, leaving 10 bases between them. The CDR3 runs to 15 residues. Germline V lookup: CDR1 LNHDA, CDR2 SQIVND (reference sequence). In nucleotides, the CDR3 is TGTGCCAGTAGTATAGCCCCCGGGGGCTACAATGAGCAGTTCTTC. Amino acid sequence: CASSIAPGGYNEQFF. Variable domain in full (rest from reference TRBV19 and TRBJ2-1): DGGITQSPKYLFRKEGQNVTLSCEQNLNHDAMYWYRQDPGQGLRLIYYSQIVNDFQKGDIAEGYSVSREKKESFPLTVTSAQKNPTAFYLCASSIAPGGYNEQFFGPGTRLTVL.

This clonotype was observed at least ten times. V usage is TRBV3-1 and J usage is TRBJ1-2, with 9 bases aligning to TRBD1. V gave up 3 bases and J gave up 4 bases; unmatched junction bases: 6. Germline values: CDR1 LGHDT, CDR2 YNNKEL (reference sequence). The CDR3 is 15 residues long. The CDR3 sequence is CASSQSETGGYGYTF. The CDR3 DNA reads TGTGCCAGCAGCCAGTCTGAGACAGGGGGCTATGGCTACACCTTC.

This sequence joins TRBV4-1 and TRBJ2-3; no clear D gene. The CDR3 loop spans 15 amino acids. CDR1 is MGHRA and CDR2 is YSYEKL in the germline V gene. V was cut by 1 base and J by 3 bases, with 11 bases left in between. CDR3 sequence: CASSQVFGSTDTQYF. CDR3 bases: TGCGCCAGCAGCCAAGTTTTCGGTTCTACAGATACGCAGTATTTT.

Many counts were recorded for this clonotype. The chain links TRBV5-1 to TRBJ2-1, with 7 bases matching TRBD2. The ends lost 4 bases at V and 0 bases at J; junction bases unmatched: 10. Per germline, CDR1 SGHRS and CDR2 YFSETQ. CDR3 length: 17 residues. The CDR3 reads CASSPPFGRDSYNEQFF. The CDR3 DNA follows: TGCGCCAGCAGCCCACCCTTTGGGAGGGACTCCTACAATGAGCAGTTCTTC.

This sequence joins TRBV9 and TRBJ1-5; weak D call: TRBD1 (6 bases). This CDR3 is built from 15 residues. In germline, CDR1 is SGDLS, CDR2 YYNGEE. Trimming removed 0 bases from V and 7 bases from J, with 14 bases in between. The CDR3 bases are TGTGCCAGCAGCGTAGCCCGGACAGCTAAGCAGCCCCAGCATTTT. Residues: CASSVARTAKQPQHF.

This clonotype was seen a handful of times. This sequence joins TRBV9 and TRBJ2-3; D assignment may be TRBD1 or TRBD2 (5 bases each). V lost 0 bases to trimming and J lost 3 bases, with 14 bases between them. The CDR3 extends over 16 amino acids. Germline assignment: CDR1 SGDLS and CDR2 YYNGEE. CDR3 in amino acids: CASSVEGRELTDTQYF. The CDR3 DNA follows: TGTGCCAGCAGCGTAGAGGGCAGGGAGCTTACAGATACGCAGTATTTT.

In regard to this clonotype: An end of the junction does not agree with germline; a read error may underlie this. The chain carries TRBV6-6 and TRBJ1-1; D not resolved. Germline V CDR1 and CDR2: MNHNY, SVGAGI (reference sequence). The length of the CDR3 is 12 residues. CDR3 sequence (DNA): TGTGCCAGCAGCCCCGGTGGCACTGAAACTTTCTTT. It encodes CASSPGGTETFF.

The chain recombines TRBV30 with TRBJ1-1; TRBD1 aligns across 7 bases. The germline V gene has CDR1 GTSNPN and CDR2 SVGIG (reference sequence). J gave up 4 bases and V 7 bases, and 3 bases lay outside the gene matches. The CDR3 covers 11 residues. The chain's CDR3 is CASTGVTEAFF. The CDR3, as DNA: TGTGCCTCCACAGGGGTCACTGAAGCTTTCTTT.

This clonotype was counted only a few times. DNA of the CDR3: TGCGCCAGCAGCTTGTCGTCGGGGGCGCAAATGTCTGAAGCTTTCTTT. The encoded protein is CASSLSSGAQMSEAFF. The chain joins TRBV5-1 to TRBJ1-1; possible D gene TRBD1, 6 bases. The CDR3 is made up of 16 amino acids. V was cut by 1 base and J by 6 bases, with 19 bases left in between. Per the germline V gene, CDR1 is SGHRS and CDR2 is YFSETQ.

The gene calls are TRBV4-1 and TRBJ2-1; D call uncertain. V lost 0 bases and J lost 6, with 9 bases in between. Germline V gene data show CDR1 as MGHRA and CDR2 as YSYEKL. CDR3 size: 14 residues. For the CDR3, the DNA is TGCGCCAGCAGCCAAGACGCGACCCCCAATGAGCAGTTCTTC. As protein: CASSQDATPNEQFF.